These 2 T cell receptor beta chains were all obtained from the same sample, sequenced in a study of cytotoxic CD8 clonotypes in ibrutinib-treated CLL. Clones were read by immunoSEQ multiplex PCR, and TCRdb kept only the in-frame ones, dropping some. The sample consists of some 200,000 clones, over 65% of them appearing once. The material sequenced was PBMCs, taken after 12 months of ibrutinib treatment. These receptors originate from a human donor with chronic lymphocytic leukemia.

A few counts support this clone. The chain carries TRBV6-1 and TRBJ2-4; 7 positions agree with TRBD2. The germline V gene has CDR1 MNHNS and CDR2 SASEGT. This CDR3 comprises 14 residues. The ends lost 6 bases at V and 6 bases at J; junction bases unmatched: 8. CDR3 sequence: CASRTGGDGNIQYF. The CDR3 nucleotides are TGTGCCAGCAGGACGGGGGGAGATGGAAACATTCAGTACTTC.

The chain has TRBV7-2 and TRBJ2-3; the D is unclear. The CDR3 sequence is 15 residues long. CDR1 and CDR2 from the germline V gene are SGHTA and FQGNSA. V dropped 6 bases and J dropped 1 base, with 14 bases sitting between them. This CDR3 is CASSRASFRTDTQYF. DNA for the CDR3: TGTGCCAGCAGTCGGGCCTCTTTCCGCACAGATACGCAGTATTTT.